Listed here are 24 T cell receptor beta chains from one sample, sequenced in a study of cytomegalovirus exposure and HLA in healthy donors. The study ran its PCR with 60 Vbeta and 13 Jbeta primers. The data were produced by immunoSEQ multiplex PCR, yet TCRdb's version contains in-frame clones alone and is incomplete. The sample shows over 95,000 clones, roughly 80% of them seen only once. The source material was PBMCs. Receptors were obtained from a man between 40 and 49 years old in good health and CMV-seronegative.

This chain links TRBV5-6 with TRBJ1-4; 8 bases match TRBD1. There are 18 residues in the CDR3. Trimming took 3 bases from V and 8 from J; bases not matched to a gene: 18. Germline V gene lookup returns CDR1 SGHDT and CDR2 YYEEEE. CDR3: CASSSGTGIGKVEEKLFF. CDR3 sequence (DNA): TGTGCCAGCAGCTCCGGGACAGGAATCGGAAAGGTCGAGGAAAAACTGTTTTTT.

The V and J genes are TRBV29-1 and TRBJ2-1; a possible D gene is TRBD1 (6 bases). Germline V CDR1 and CDR2: SQVTM, ANQGSEA. V dropped 4 bases and J dropped 6 bases, with 10 bases sitting between them. This CDR3 spans 12 amino acids. Here the CDR3 DNA reads TGCAGCGTTGGGGACACAGGCAATGAGCAGTTCTTC. Amino acids: CSVGDTGNEQFF.

This chain connects TRBV5-1 to TRBJ1-1, with TRBD1 as a possible D gene (5 bases). The germline V and J ends were trimmed by 4 bases and 1 base, with 14 bases remaining between them. The CDR3 is 15 residues long. The V gene's germline CDR1 is SGHRS and CDR2 YFSETQ. The DNA of the CDR3 is TGCGCCAGCAGCGTGCAAGCGGGGCGGAACACTGAAGCTTTCTTT. Its protein product is CASSVQAGRNTEAFF.

The chain joins TRBV10-3 to TRBJ1-1; D is unresolved. Germline V lookup: CDR1 ENHRY, CDR2 SYGVKD. The CDR3 sequence is 13 residues long. Trimming pared 6 bases from V and 0 bases from J, leaving 8 bases between. The CDR3 region is CAISPEMNTEAFF. CDR3 coding DNA: TGTGCCATCAGCCCTGAGATGAACACTGAAGCTTTCTTT.

This clone was found a few times. The gene calls are TRBV5-6 and TRBJ1-6, with 10 bases matching TRBD1. The J segment lost 7 bases and the V segment lost 3 bases, leaving 4 bases of the junction unmatched. Germline V gene sequence: CDR1 SGHDT, CDR2 YYEEEE. The CDR3 runs 15 residues. This CDR3 reads CASSSGTGVNSPLHF. As DNA, the CDR3 is TGTGCCAGCAGCTCCGGGACAGGGGTGAATTCACCCCTCCACTTT.

This clone appeared once. The chain recombines TRBV6-5 with TRBJ2-2; no firm D call. V was cut by 5 bases and J by 0 bases, with 10 bases left in between. This CDR3 spans 15 amino acids. CDR1 MNHEY and CDR2 SVGAGI come from the germline V gene. This CDR3 reads CASSLDTPNTGELFF. The CDR3 DNA reads TGTGCCAGCAGTCTTGACACTCCGAACACCGGGGAGCTGTTTTTT.

The chain carries TRBV2 and TRBJ1-1; no reliable D call. V lost 7 bases, J lost 0 bases, and 9 bases lay in between. The CDR3 length is 13 residues. CDR1 and CDR2 from the germline V gene are SNHLY and FYNNEI. This CDR3 reads CASKAALNTEAFF. The CDR3 nucleotides read TGTGCCAGCAAAGCTGCTTTGAACACTGAAGCTTTCTTT.

The V and J genes are TRBV2 and TRBJ1-1; possibly TRBD1 for D (5 bases). The CDR3 loop spans 15 amino acids. Germline V CDR1 and CDR2: SNHLY, FYNNEI. Trimming removed 2 bases from V and 2 bases from J, with 12 bases in between. The CDR3 nucleotides are TGTGCCAGCAGTGAAAGGGGCCAGGTCAACACTGAAGCTTTCTTT. This translates into CASSERGQVNTEAFF. Full variable domain (rest looked up from reference TRBV2 and TRBJ1-1): EPEVTQTPSHQVTQMGQEVILRCVPISNHLYFYWYRQILGQKVEFLVSFYNNEISEKSEIFDDQFSVERPDGSNFTLKIRSTKLEDSAMYFCASSERGQVNTEAFFGQGTRLTVV.

V gene TRBV19 combines with J gene TRBJ1-5; 10 bases are a match to TRBD1. CDR1 and CDR2 (germline): LNHDA, SQIVND (reference sequence). J was trimmed by 3 bases and V by 7 bases; bases with no gene match: 12. This CDR3 region has 17 residues. Here the CDR3 reads CASTPGTGASLNQPQHF. The DNA for the CDR3 is TGTGCCAGTACCCCAGGGACAGGGGCTTCCCTCAATCAGCCCCAGCATTTT.

V is TRBV15 and J is TRBJ2-5, with D possibly being TRBD2 (6 bases). CDR1 is LNHNV, CDR2 YYDKDF, per germline (reference sequence). The CDR3 contains 15 residues. Deletions cut 5 bases from V and 2 bases from J, with 15 bases between. The CDR3 is CATSQSRGIQETQYF. DNA of the CDR3: TGTGCCACCAGCCAGTCGCGGGGTATTCAAGAGACCCAGTACTTC.

The chain carries TRBV6-6 and TRBJ2-2; 9 positions match TRBD2. V trimming: 7 bases; J trimming: 2 bases; junction bases outside the gene matches: 5. Germline loops: CDR1 MNHNY, CDR2 SVGAGI (reference sequence). This CDR3 is 15 amino acids long. The CDR3: CASTSSGTNTGELFF. The CDR3 DNA is TGTGCCAGCACCTCTAGCGGGACTAACACCGGGGAGCTGTTTTTT.

Points on this clone: The same CDR3 is also encoded by other DNA sequences in this sample. The V call is TRBV6-5, the J call TRBJ2-3; D is unclear. Trimming pared 4 bases from V and 0 bases from J, leaving 2 bases between. The CDR3 runs to 12 residues. Germline V lookup: CDR1 MNHEY, CDR2 SVGAGI. The CDR3 nucleotides are TGTGCCAGCAGTTCTAGCACAGATACGCAGTATTTT. This sequence encodes CASSSSTDTQYF.

The genes are TRBV6-1 and TRBJ2-5; the match to TRBD1 covers 8 bases. Per germline, CDR1 MNHNS and CDR2 SASEGT. J gave up 1 base and V 1 base, and 2 bases lay outside the gene matches. There are 15 residues in the CDR3. This CDR3 reads CASSEGQGSQETQYF. CDR3 bases: TGTGCCAGCAGTGAAGGACAGGGGTCCCAAGAGACCCAGTACTTC.

This sequence joins TRBV6-1 and TRBJ1-1; 7 bases are a match to TRBD1. CDR1 and CDR2 (germline): MNHNS, SASEGT. The CDR3 consists of 15 residues. V lost 0 bases, J lost 5 bases, and 6 bases stayed unmatched. The CDR3 sequence: CASSEATGSGTEAFF. CDR3 DNA: TGTGCCAGCAGTGAAGCGACAGGGTCGGGGACTGAAGCTTTCTTT.

The genes are TRBV2 and TRBJ2-1; perhaps TRBD2 as D (6 bases). V lost 6 bases and J lost 15, with 15 bases in between. The CDR3 covers 11 residues. Germline CDR1 SNHLY, CDR2 FYNNEI. The CDR3 reads CASRALGAGFF. As DNA, the CDR3 is TGTGCCAGCAGGGCCTTGGGAGCGGGGTTCTTC.

The chain employs TRBV6-6 and TRBJ2-7, with a possible D match to TRBD1 (6 bases). Trimming pared 2 bases from V and 2 bases from J, leaving 13 bases between. The CDR3 is 15 residues long. The germline CDR1 and CDR2 sequences are MNHNY and SVGAGI (reference sequence). CDR3 nucleotide sequence: TGTGCCAGCAGTTACACAGGGCCCTATCCCTACGAGCAGTACTTC. It is translated as CASSYTGPYPYEQYF.

The chain recombines TRBV7-2 with TRBJ2-3; weak D call: TRBD2 (6 bases). The CDR3 covers 13 residues. Germline V gene data show CDR1 as SGHTA and CDR2 as FQGNSA. Deletions cut 7 bases from V and 3 bases from J, with 11 bases between. CDR3 DNA: TGTGCCAGCACTGACGGGGGAACAGATACGCAGTATTTT. Protein: CASTDGGTDTQYF. The full variable domain, in which reference TRBV7-2 and TRBJ2-3 provide the parts outside the CDR3, is GAGVSQSPSNKVTEKGKDVELRCDPISGHTALYWYRQSLGQGLEFLIYFQGNSAPDKSGLPSDRFSAERTGGSVSTLTIQRTQQEDSAVYLCASTDGGTDTQYFGPGTRLTVL.

This clone has a single count. The rearrangement links TRBV27 to TRBJ1-2; D possibly corresponds to TRBD1 (5 bases). V lost 6 bases and J 0 bases, leaving 14 bases between the germline ends. CDR3 length: 15 residues. CDR1 and CDR2 from the germline V gene are MNHEY and SMNVEV (reference sequence). CDR3 region: CASSLTGTTNYGYTF. CDR3 nucleotide sequence: TGTGCCAGCAGCCTTACCGGGACTACTAACTATGGCTACACCTTC.

V usage is TRBV30 and J usage is TRBJ1-5, with TRBD1 as a possible D gene (5 bases). The CDR3 is made up of 14 amino acids. Germline lookup yields CDR1 GTSNPN and CDR2 SVGIG (reference sequence). The V end was cut by 0 bases, the J end by 7 bases, with 13 bases between. CDR3 loop: CAWSVGRVKQPQHF. DNA of the CDR3: TGTGCCTGGAGTGTAGGCAGGGTCAAGCAGCCCCAGCATTTT. The variable domain in full, completed from reference TRBV30 and TRBJ1-5, reads SQTIHQWPATLVQPVGSPLSLECTVEGTSNPNLYWYRQAAGRGLQLLFYSVGIGQISSEVPQNLSASRPQDRQFILSSKKLLLSDSGFYLCAWSVGRVKQPQHFGDGTRLSIL.

The chain recombines TRBV15 with TRBJ2-5; 10 bases agree with TRBD2. Per the germline V gene, CDR1 is LNHNV and CDR2 is YYDKDF (reference sequence). The CDR3 is 16 amino acids. V was clipped by 4 bases and J by 4 bases; unmatched bases: 9. The CDR3 DNA reads as TGTGCCACCAGCACTAAGGGACTAGCGTTCCGAGAGACCCAGTACTTC. Translation gives CATSTKGLAFRETQYF.

The chain links TRBV9 to TRBJ1-6, with a possible D match to TRBD1 (5 bases). Germline V gene lookup returns CDR1 SGDLS and CDR2 YYNGEE. The CDR3 loop spans 14 amino acids. V was clipped by 3 bases and J by 6 bases, with 10 bases between them. The CDR3 nucleotides are TGTGCCAGCAGCGAGAGGCAGGGTAATTCACCCCTCCACTTT. Residues: CASSERQGNSPLHF.

This chain uses TRBV6-6 with TRBJ1-1; TRBD1 is a possible D gene (5 bases). The germline CDR1 and CDR2 sequences are MNHNY and SVGAGI (reference sequence). Trimming stripped 8 bases from V and 5 bases from J, with 12 bases between. The CDR3 is made up of 12 amino acids. The CDR3 reads CASFPGGTEAFF. The CDR3 region has the DNA TGTGCCAGCTTTCCTGGGGGGACTGAAGCTTTCTTT.

The chain combines TRBV2 with TRBJ1-2; 11 bases agree with TRBD1. This CDR3 spans 14 amino acids. The germline CDR1 and CDR2 sequences are SNHLY and FYNNEI. Germline trimming cut 5 bases from V and 4 bases from J; bases unmatched to any gene: 3. The CDR3 sequence: CASSSGTGGYGYTF. CDR3 nucleotide sequence: TGTGCCAGCAGTTCCGGGACAGGGGGCTATGGCTACACCTTC.

The CDR3 sequence: CAGTTGVETQYF. In DNA, the CDR3 is TGTGCCGGCACTACAGGGGTTGAGACCCAGTACTTC. The V and J genes are TRBV28 and TRBJ2-5, with 7 bases lining up with TRBD1. The CDR3 totals 12 residues. Germline CDR1 is MDHEN and CDR2 is SYDVKM. V shed 11 bases and J 5 bases; nucleotides not matched to a gene: 8.